This T cell receptor (beta chain) was recorded in a study of T-cell reconstitution after alpha-beta-depleted transplantation in children. CDR3 length: 22 amino acids. V lost 3 bases, J lost 4 bases, and 17 bases stayed unmatched. TCRbeta library preparation incorporated unique molecular identifiers. TCRdb passed the PCR reads through MiXCR, listing each CDR3 protein once. The table lists 500,000 to 600,000 distinct CDR3 sequences, 20% to 30% of them singletons. This clonotype was recorded a few times. The antigen is undetermined. Study results and limitations: From newly produced T cells came most of the T-cell counts and diversity one year after transplant. Roughly two months post-transplant, alpha-beta T cells reportedly originated from several hundred graft clones that had expanded. Some patients owed their high day-60 TCRbeta diversity to surviving recipient T cells and thymic progenitors.

The sequences come from PBMCs, collected before TCRalphabeta/CD19-depleted stem cell transplant. The J gene is TRBJ2-2, the V gene TRBV12-3 or TRBV12-4, with 16 bases that match TRBD2. The sequence derives from a boy in the first two years of life with Wiskott-Aldrich syndrome, due to receive a stem cell transplant. DNA of the CDR3: TGTGCCAGCAGTTTGACCCGGTACCGCGCCGGGACTAGCGGGAGGGCCACCGGGGAGCTGTTTTTT. Residues: CASSLTRYRAGTSGRATGELFF.